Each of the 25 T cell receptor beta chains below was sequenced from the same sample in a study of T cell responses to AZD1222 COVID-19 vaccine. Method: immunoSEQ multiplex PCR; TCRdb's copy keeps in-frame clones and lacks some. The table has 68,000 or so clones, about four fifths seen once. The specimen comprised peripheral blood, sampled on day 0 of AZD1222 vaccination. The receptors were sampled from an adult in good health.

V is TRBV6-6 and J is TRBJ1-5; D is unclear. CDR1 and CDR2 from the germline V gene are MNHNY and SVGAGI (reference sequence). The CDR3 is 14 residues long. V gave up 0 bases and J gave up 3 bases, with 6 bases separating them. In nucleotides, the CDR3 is TGTGCCAGCAGTTACTCGAGCCTCAATCAGCCCCAGCATTTT. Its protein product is CASSYSSLNQPQHF.

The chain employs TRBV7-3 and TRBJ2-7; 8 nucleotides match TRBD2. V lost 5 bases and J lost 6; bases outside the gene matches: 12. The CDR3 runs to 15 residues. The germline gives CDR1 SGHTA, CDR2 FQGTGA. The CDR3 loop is CASSHTGGRFGEQYF. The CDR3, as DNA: TGTGCCAGCAGCCACACGGGGGGGCGGTTTGGCGAGCAGTACTTC.

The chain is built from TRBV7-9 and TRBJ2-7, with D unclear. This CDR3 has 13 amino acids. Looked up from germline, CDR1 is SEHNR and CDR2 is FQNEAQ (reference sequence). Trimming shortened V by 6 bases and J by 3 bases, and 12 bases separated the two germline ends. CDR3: CASSSRTNYEQYF. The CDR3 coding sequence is TGTGCCAGCAGTTCCCGCACTAACTACGAGCAGTACTTC.

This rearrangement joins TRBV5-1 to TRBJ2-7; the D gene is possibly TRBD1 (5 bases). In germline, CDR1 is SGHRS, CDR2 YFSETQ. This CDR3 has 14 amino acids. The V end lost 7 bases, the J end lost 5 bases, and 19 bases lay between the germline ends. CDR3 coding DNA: TGCGCCAGCTCCCGCGCAGGGTCATTTGACGAGCAGTACTTC. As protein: CASSRAGSFDEQYF.

The DNA of the CDR3 is TGCAGTGCTAGTCCTAGCGGGGGTCTAGTGCGCAATGAGCAGTTCTTC. Protein: CSASPSGGLVRNEQFF. The chain has TRBV20-1 and TRBJ2-1; 10 nucleotides agree with TRBD2. V was pared by 3 bases and J by 6 bases, with 11 bases of the junction left unmatched. The CDR3 is 16 amino acids. Germline V gene sequence: CDR1 DFQATT, CDR2 SNEGSKA (reference sequence).

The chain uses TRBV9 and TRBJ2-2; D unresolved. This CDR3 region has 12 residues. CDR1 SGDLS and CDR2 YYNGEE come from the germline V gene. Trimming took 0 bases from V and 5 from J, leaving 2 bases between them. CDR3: CASSVDTGELFF. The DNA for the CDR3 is TGTGCCAGCAGCGTAGATACCGGGGAGCTGTTTTTT.

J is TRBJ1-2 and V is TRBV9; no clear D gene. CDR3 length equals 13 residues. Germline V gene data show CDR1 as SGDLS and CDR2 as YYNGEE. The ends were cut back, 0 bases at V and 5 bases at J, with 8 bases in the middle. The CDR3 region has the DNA TGTGCCAGCAGCGTAGCGAGCGGTTATGGCTACACCTTC. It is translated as CASSVASGYGYTF. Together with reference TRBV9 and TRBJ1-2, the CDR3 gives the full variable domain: DSGVTQTPKHLITATGQRVTLRCSPRSGDLSVYWYQQSLDQGLQFLIQYYNGEERAKGNILERFSAQQFPDLHSELNLSSLELGDSALYFCASSVASGYGYTFGSGTRLTVV.

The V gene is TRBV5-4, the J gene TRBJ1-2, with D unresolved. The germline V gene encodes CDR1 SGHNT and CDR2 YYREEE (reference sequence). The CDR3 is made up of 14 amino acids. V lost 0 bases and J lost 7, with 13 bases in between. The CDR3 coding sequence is TGTGCCAGCAGCTTGGTGAGTCAACCCAGTGGCTACACCTTC. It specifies CASSLVSQPSGYTF.

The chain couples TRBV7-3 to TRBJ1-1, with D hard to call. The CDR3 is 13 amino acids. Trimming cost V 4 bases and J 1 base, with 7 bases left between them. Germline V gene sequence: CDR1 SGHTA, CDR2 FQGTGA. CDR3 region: CASSSVKNTEAFF. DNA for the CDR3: TGTGCCAGCAGCTCCGTCAAGAACACTGAAGCTTTCTTT.

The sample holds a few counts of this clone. CDR3 sequence: CAWSRRGLPNEKLFF. The DNA of the CDR3 is TGTGCCTGGAGTCGTAGGGGATTACCTAATGAAAAACTGTTTTTT. The chain links TRBV30 to TRBJ1-4; a possible D gene is TRBD1 (5 bases). The V end was cut by 2 bases, the J end by 3 bases, with 13 bases between. This CDR3 spans 15 amino acids. CDR1 is GTSNPN, CDR2 SVGIG, per germline (reference sequence). The full variable domain, completed using reference TRBV30 and TRBJ1-4, is SQTIHQWPATLVQPVGSPLSLECTVEGTSNPNLYWYRQAAGRGLQLLFYSVGIGQISSEVPQNLSASRPQDRQFILSSKKLLLSDSGFYLCAWSRRGLPNEKLFFGSGTQLSVL.

The CDR3 DNA sequence: TGCGCCAGCAGCCAAATCGGGGCCACTGAAGCTTTCTTT. Residues: CASSQIGATEAFF. The chain has TRBV4-1 and TRBJ1-1; TRBD1 is a possible D gene (5 bases). Germline V lookup: CDR1 MGHRA, CDR2 YSYEKL. This CDR3 comprises 13 residues. Trimming removed 2 bases at V and 4 bases at J, with 8 bases between.

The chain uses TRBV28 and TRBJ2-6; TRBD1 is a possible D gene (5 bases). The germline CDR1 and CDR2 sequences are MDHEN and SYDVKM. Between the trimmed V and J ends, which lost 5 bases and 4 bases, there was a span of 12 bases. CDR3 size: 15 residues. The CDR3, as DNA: TGTGCCAGCAGTACCAGGGTGGACGGGGCCAACGTCCTGACTTTC. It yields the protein CASSTRVDGANVLTF.

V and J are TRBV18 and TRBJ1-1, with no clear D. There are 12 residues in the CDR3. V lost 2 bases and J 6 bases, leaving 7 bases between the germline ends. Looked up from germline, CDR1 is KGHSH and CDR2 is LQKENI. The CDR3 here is CASSPTTAEAFF. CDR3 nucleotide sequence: TGTGCCAGCTCACCAACAACGGCTGAAGCTTTCTTT.

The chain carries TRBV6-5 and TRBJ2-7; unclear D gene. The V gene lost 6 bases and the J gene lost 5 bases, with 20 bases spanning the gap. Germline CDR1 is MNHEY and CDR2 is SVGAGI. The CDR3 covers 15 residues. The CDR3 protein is CASSRGTRKTHEQYF. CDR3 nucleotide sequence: TGTGCCAGCAGCCGCGGAACGAGGAAAACTCACGAGCAGTACTTC.

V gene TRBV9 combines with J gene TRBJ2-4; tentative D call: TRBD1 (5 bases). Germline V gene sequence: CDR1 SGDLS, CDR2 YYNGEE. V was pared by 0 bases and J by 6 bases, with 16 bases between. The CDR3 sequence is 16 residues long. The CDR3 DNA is TGTGCCAGCAGCGTAGCAACAGGCTTTGAGACAAACATTCAGTACTTC. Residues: CASSVATGFETNIQYF.

As DNA, the CDR3 is TGTGCCAGCAGCCAAGACGGCAGGGTTGCTGAAGCTTTCTTT. It specifies CASSQDGRVAEAFF. This chain uses TRBV3-1 (or the pseudogene TRBV3-2) with TRBJ1-1, with D perhaps matching TRBD1 (5 bases). The V and J ends lost 0 bases and 6 bases respectively, with 11 bases between them. The CDR3 is made up of 14 amino acids. In germline, CDR1 is LGHDT, CDR2 YNNKEL (reference sequence).

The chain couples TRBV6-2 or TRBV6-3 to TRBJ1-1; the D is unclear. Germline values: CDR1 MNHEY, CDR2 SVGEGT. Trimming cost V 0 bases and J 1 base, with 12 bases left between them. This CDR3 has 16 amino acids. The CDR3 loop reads CASSYSSRVGNTEAFF. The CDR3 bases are TGTGCCAGCAGTTACTCATCTCGGGTGGGGAACACTGAAGCTTTCTTT.

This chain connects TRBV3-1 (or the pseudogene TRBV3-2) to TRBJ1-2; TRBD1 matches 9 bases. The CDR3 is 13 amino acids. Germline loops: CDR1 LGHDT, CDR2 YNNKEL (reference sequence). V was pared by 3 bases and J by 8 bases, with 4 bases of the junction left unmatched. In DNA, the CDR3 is TGTGCCAGCAGCCACCGACAGGGGGGCGGCTACACCTTC. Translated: CASSHRQGGGYTF.

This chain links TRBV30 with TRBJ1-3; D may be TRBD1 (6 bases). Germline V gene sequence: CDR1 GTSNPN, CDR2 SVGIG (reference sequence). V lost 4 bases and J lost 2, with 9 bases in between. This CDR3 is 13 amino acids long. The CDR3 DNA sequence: TGTGCCTGGACCTGGACAGCTGGAAACACCATATATTTT. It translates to CAWTWTAGNTIYF.

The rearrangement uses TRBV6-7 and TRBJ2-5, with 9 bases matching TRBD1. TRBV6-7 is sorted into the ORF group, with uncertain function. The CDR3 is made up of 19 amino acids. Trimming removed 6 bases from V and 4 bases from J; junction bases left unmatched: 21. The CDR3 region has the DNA TGTGCCAGCAGCCCCCCTTCTCATCTTGGGACAGGGATGGGAGAGACCCAGTACTTC. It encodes CASSPPSHLGTGMGETQYF.

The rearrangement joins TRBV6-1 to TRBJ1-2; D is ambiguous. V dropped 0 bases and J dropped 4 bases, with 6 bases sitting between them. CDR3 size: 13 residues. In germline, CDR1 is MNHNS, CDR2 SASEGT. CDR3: CASSEAGSYGYTF. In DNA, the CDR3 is TGTGCCAGCAGTGAAGCAGGTAGCTATGGCTACACCTTC.

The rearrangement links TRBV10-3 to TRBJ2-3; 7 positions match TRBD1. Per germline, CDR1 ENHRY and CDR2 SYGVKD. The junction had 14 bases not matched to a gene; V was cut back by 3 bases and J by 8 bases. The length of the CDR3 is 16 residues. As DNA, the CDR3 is TGTGCCATCAGTGATCCCGGGACAGAGGGACAACTTACGCAGTATTTT. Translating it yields CAISDPGTEGQLTQYF.

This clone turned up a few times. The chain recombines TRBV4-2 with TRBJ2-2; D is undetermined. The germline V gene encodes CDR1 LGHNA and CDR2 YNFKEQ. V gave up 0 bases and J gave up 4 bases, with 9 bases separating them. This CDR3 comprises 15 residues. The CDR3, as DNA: TGTGCCAGCAGCCAAGAGGCACAGATCACCGGGGAGCTGTTTTTT. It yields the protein CASSQEAQITGELFF.

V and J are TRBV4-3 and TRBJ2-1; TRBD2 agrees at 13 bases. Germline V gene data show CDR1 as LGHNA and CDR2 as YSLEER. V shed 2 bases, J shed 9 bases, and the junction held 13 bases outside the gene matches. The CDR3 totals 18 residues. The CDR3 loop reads CASSQFLPTSGGAAEQFF. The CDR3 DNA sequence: TGCGCCAGCAGCCAATTCTTGCCTACTAGCGGGGGGGCCGCTGAGCAGTTCTTC.

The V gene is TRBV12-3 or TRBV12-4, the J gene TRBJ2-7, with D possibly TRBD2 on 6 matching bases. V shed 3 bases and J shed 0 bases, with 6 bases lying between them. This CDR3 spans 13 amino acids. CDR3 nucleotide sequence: TGTGCCAGCAGTTTCGGGGGCTCCTACGAGCAGTACTTC. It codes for CASSFGGSYEQYF.